This TCR beta chain was retrieved from a study of T-cell reconstitution after alpha-beta-depleted transplantation in children. This sample's TCRbeta library carried unique molecular identifier barcodes. From the PCR reads, TCRdb called clonotypes with MiXCR, one entry per CDR3 protein. Here the sample spans hundreds of thousands of distinct CDR3 sequences, approximately 16% being singletons. This CDR3 has 16 residues. With 4 bases removed from V and 1 base from J, the gap between germline ends came to 16 bases. This clonotype has ten or more counts. The TCR comes from a human donor who donated a stem cell graft to a child with acute lymphoblastic leukemia. The V and J genes are TRBV12-3 or TRBV12-4 and TRBJ1-1; D remains unclear. The material sequenced was PBMCs from the stem cell graft donor, taken from the stem cell graft. The CDR3 nucleotides are TGTGCCAGCAGTTCCGGGGTAGGCCTCGGGAACACTGAAGCTTTCTTT. Amino acids: CASSSGVGLGNTEAFF.